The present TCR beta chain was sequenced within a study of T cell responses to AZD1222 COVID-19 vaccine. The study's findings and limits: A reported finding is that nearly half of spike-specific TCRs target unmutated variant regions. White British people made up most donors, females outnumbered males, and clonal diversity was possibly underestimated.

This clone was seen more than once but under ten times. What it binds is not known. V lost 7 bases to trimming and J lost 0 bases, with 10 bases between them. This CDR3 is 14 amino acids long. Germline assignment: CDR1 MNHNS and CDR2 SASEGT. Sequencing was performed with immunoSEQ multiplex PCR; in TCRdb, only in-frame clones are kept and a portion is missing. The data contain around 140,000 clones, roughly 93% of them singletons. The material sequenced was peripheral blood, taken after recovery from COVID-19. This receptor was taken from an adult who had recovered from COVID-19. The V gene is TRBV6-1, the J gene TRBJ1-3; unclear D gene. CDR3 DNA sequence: TGTGCCAGCATCGAGCCCCGCTCTGGAAACACCATATATTTT. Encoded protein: CASIEPRSGNTIYF.